This TCR beta chain originates from a study of blood T cells in healthy people across ages. At the level of the study: There was about one barcoded beta molecule captured by template switching per two T cells.

For the second PCR, which ran for about 7 to 12 cycles, a sample-barcoded 5' primer and a J-beta primer mix were used. TCRdb recomputed calls from the 5' RACE reads with MiXCR, one row per CDR3 protein. The repertoire has about 1.5 million distinct CDR3 sequences, about 40% of them found once; the top ten carry under 8%. A minimum of 5 micrograms of total RNA was extracted per sample. The ends lost 7 bases at V and 2 bases at J; junction bases unmatched: 9. CDR3 size: 15 residues. Findings and limits, study-wide: It was held that diversity estimates obtained from one million T cells represented underestimates. The recorded TCR beta diversity per million T cells decreased in a roughly linear manner with age.

As concerns this clonotype: Its antigen remains unknown.

This sequence originates from a woman between 18 and 29 years old in good health. The specimen was blood. The rearrangement joins TRBV12-3 or TRBV12-4 to TRBJ2-7; 9 nucleotides agree with TRBD2. The CDR3 sequence is CASTDGGRVTYEQYF. The CDR3 DNA sequence: TGTGCCAGCACCGACGGCGGGAGGGTGACCTACGAGCAGTACTTC.